The source of this T cell receptor (beta chain) is a study of blood T cells in healthy people across ages. Study findings and constraints: Using unsorted PBMCs precluded a conclusive naive versus antigen-experienced comparison.

Germline lookup yields CDR1 SGHAT and CDR2 FQNNGV. CDR3 size: 16 residues. A word on this clonotype: Its antigen remains unknown. At one boundary the junction diverges from the germline segment, which might be a read error.

A sample-barcoded 5' primer and a J-beta primer mix were used in a second PCR of roughly 7 to 11 cycles. TCRdb re-analysed the 5' RACE reads in MiXCR, keeping a single row per CDR3 protein. The sample lists 1.4 million or so distinct CDR3 sequences, roughly 43% occurring once. This chain links TRBV11-2 with TRBJ2-5; 8 bases agree with TRBD2. The source of this sequence is a woman under 30 in good health. The sequencing sample was made of blood. CDR3 in amino acids: CASGLQPSGGQETQYF. The CDR3 region has the DNA TGTGCCAGCGGCTTGCAGCCCAGCGGGGGCCAAGAGACCCAGTACTTC.